This TCR beta chain was sequenced in a study of cytomegalovirus exposure and HLA in healthy donors. The PCR employed 60 Vbeta primers together with 13 Jbeta primers. TCRdb's copy holds only in-frame clones and misses some; the assay was immunoSEQ multiplex PCR. The table includes about 150,000 clones, about 76% detected once. V lost 5 bases, J lost 1 base, and 16 bases stayed unmatched. Per the germline V gene, CDR1 is SGHVS and CDR2 is FQNEAQ. This CDR3 comprises 18 residues. The chain combines TRBV7-8 with TRBJ1-2, with 7 bases fitting TRBD1. The sequence was collected from a man aged 25 to 40 in good health and CMV-seropositive. The sequencing sample was made of PBMCs. CDR3 sequence (DNA): TGTGCCAGCAGCCCCGCAGGCCGGACAGGACCTCTTAACTATGGCTACACCTTC. Translating gives CASSPAGRTGPLNYGYTF.